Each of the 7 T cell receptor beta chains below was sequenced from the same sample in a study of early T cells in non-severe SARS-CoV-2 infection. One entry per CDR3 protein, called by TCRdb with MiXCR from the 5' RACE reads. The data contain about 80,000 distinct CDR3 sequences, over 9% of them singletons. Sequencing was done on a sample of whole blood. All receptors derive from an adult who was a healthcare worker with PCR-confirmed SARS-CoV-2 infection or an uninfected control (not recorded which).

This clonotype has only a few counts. The CDR3 sequence: CSASRSGTGSPEAFF. The CDR3 DNA is TGCAGTGCTTCAAGATCCGGGACAGGGTCCCCTGAAGCTTTCTTT. V is TRBV20-1 and J is TRBJ1-1; 9 bases line up with TRBD1. Per germline, CDR1 DFQATT and CDR2 SNEGSKA (reference sequence). There are 15 residues in the CDR3. With 5 bases clipped from V and 6 bases from J, the junction kept 13 bases outside the gene matches.

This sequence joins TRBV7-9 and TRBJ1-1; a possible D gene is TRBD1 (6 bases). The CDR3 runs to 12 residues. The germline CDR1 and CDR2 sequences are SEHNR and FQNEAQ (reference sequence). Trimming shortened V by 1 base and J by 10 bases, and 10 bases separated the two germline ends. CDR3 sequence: CASSLVFRGAFF. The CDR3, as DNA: TGTGCCAGCAGCTTAGTTTTCAGGGGAGCTTTCTTT. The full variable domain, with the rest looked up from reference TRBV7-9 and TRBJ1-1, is DTGVSQNPRHKITKRGQNVTFRCDPISEHNRLYWYRQTLGQGPEFLTYFQNEAQLEKSRLLSDRFSAERPKGSFSTLEIQRTEQGDSAMYLCASSLVFRGAFFGQGTRLTVV.

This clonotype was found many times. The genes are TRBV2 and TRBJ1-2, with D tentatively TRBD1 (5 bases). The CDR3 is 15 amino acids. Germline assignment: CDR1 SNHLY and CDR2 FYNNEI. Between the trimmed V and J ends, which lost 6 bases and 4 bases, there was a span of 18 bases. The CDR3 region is CASSSDSLLSYGYTF. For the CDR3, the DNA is TGTGCCAGCAGCTCTGACAGCCTCCTCAGCTATGGCTACACCTTC. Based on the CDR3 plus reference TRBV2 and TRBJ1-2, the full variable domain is EPEVTQTPSHQVTQMGQEVILRCVPISNHLYFYWYRQILGQKVEFLVSFYNNEISEKSEIFDDQFSVERPDGSNFTLKIRSTKLEDSAMYFCASSSDSLLSYGYTFGSGTRLTVV.

Written as DNA, the CDR3 is TGTGCCACCTCGACGATGAGCTCCTACAATGAGCAGTTCTTC. Amino acids: CATSTMSSYNEQFF. The gene calls are TRBV2 and TRBJ2-1, with D hard to call. Per germline, CDR1 SNHLY and CDR2 FYNNEI. The V gene lost 10 bases and the J gene lost 0 bases, with 13 bases spanning the gap. The CDR3 totals 14 residues.

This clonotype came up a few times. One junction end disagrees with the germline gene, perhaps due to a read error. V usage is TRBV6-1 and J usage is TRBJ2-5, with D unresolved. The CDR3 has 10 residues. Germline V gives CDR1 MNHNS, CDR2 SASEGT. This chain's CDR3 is CASREETQYF. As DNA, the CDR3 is TGTGCCAGCAGAGAAGAGACCCAGTACTTC.

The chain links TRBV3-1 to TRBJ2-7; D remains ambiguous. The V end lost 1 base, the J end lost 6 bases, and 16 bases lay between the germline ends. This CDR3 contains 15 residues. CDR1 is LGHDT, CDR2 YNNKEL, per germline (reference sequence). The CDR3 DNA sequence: TGTGCCAGCAGCCAAGGGGCCGGGCTCATGGGCGAGCAGTACTTC. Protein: CASSQGAGLMGEQYF.

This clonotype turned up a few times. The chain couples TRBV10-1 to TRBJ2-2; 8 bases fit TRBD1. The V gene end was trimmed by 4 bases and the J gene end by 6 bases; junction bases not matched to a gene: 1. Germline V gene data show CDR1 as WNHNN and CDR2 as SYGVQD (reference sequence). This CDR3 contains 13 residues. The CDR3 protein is CASSGTGPGELFF. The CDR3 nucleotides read TGCGCCAGCAGTGGGACAGGGCCCGGGGAGCTGTTTTTT.